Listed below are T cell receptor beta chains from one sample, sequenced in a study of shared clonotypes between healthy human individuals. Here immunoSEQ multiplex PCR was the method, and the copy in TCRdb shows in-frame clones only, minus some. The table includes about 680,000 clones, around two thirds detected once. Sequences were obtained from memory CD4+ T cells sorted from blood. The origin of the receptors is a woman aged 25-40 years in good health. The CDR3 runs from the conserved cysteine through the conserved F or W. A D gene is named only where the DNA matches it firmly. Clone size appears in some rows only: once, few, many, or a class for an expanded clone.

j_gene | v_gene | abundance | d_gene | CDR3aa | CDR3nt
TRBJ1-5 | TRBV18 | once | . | CASSPQGVGMSNQPQHF | TGTGCCAGCTCACCACAGGGGGTGGGCATGAGCAATCAGCCCCAGCATTTT
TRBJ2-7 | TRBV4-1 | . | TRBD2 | CASSQESGSGRNEQYF | TGCGCCAGCAGCCAAGAATCAGGTAGCGGGAGAAACGAGCAGTACTTC
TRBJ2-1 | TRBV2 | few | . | CASGVGTYNEQFF | TGTGCCTCGGGCGTCGGTACCTACAATGAGCAGTTCTTC
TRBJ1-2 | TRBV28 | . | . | CASGTNYGYTF | TGTGCCAGCGGAACGAACTATGGCTACACCTTC
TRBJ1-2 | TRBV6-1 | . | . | CASREGGSDGYTF | TGTGCCAGCAGAGAGGGGGGCTCTGATGGCTACACCTTC
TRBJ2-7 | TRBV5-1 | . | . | CASSLDPGSSYEQYF | TGCGCCAGCAGCTTGGATCCGGGCTCCTCCTACGAGCAGTACTTC
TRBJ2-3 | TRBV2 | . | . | CASSPLASRADTQYF | TGTGCCAGCAGTCCTCTAGCGTCTAGAGCAGATACGCAGTATTTT
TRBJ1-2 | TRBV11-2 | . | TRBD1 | CASSSQGAVGGYTF | TGTGCCAGCAGCTCGCAGGGGGCCGTAGGAGGCTACACCTTC
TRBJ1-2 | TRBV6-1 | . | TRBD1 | CASSSSTGGLDGYTF | TGTGCCAGCAGCTCCTCGACAGGGGGCTTGGATGGCTACACCTTC
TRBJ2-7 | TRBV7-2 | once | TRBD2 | CASSSRTSSPYEQYF | TGTGCCAGCAGCTCACGGACTAGCTCTCCCTACGAGCAGTACTTC
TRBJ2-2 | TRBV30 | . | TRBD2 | CAWRASGRARTGELFF | TGTGCCTGGAGGGCTAGCGGGAGGGCTCGCACCGGGGAGCTGTTTTTT
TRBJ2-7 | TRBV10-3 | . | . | CAISAASYEQYF | TGTGCCATCAGTGCGGCGTCCTACGAGCAGTACTTC
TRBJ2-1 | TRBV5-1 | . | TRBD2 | CASSLEGLAGQFF | TGCGCCAGCAGCTTGGAAGGACTAGCGGGACAGTTCTTC
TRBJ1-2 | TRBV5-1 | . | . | CASRPTHAREGYTF | TGCGCCAGCAGGCCGACACACGCCAGAGAGGGCTACACCTTC
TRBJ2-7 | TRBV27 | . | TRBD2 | CASSAYPSLAGDVSEQYF | TGTGCCAGCAGTGCGTACCCGTCGTTGGCGGGAGATGTGAGCGAGCAGTACTTC
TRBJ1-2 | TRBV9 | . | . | CASSFGTDTNYGYTF | TGTGCCAGCAGCTTTGGAACGGACACGAACTATGGCTACACCTTC
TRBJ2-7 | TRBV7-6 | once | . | CASSLGPGQNYEQYF | TGTGCCAGCAGCTTAGGCCCAGGGCAGAACTACGAGCAGTACTTC
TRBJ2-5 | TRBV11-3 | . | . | CASSLDGRQGETQYF | TGTGCCAGCAGCTTAGACGGACGGCAGGGTGAGACCCAGTACTTC
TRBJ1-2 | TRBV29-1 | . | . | CSVEVATERDGYTF | TGCAGCGTTGAAGTCGCGACAGAACGTGATGGCTACACCTTC
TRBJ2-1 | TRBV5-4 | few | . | CASSLGLGEVSYNEQFF | TGTGCCAGCAGCTTGGGCCTCGGGGAGGTTTCCTACAATGAGCAGTTCTTC
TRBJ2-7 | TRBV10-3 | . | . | CAISESWGSYEQYF | TGTGCCATCAGTGAGTCGTGGGGTTCCTACGAGCAGTACTTC
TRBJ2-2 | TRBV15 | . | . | CATSSETRGGGELFF | TGTGCCACCAGCTCAGAGACGAGGGGCGGCGGGGAGCTGTTTTTT
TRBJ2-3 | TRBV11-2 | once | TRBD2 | CASSFLAGGPDTQYF | TGTGCCAGCAGCTTTCTAGCGGGAGGGCCAGATACGCAGTATTTT
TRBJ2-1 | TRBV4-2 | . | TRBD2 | CASSPGGLAESSYNEQFF | TGTGCCAGCAGCCCCGGGGGACTAGCGGAAAGCTCCTACAATGAGCAGTTCTTC
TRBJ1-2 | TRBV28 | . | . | CASSLFGAYNNGYTF | TGTGCCAGCAGTTTATTTGGGGCCTATAATAATGGCTACACCTTC
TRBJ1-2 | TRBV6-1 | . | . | CASSATYKDYTF | TGTGCCAGCAGTGCGACGTATAAGGACTACACCTTC
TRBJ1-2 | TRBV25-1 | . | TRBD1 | CASSLTGTGSDYGYTF | TGTGCCAGCAGTCTTACCGGGACAGGATCGGACTATGGCTACACCTTC
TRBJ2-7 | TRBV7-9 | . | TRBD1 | CASSPGTGGYEQYF | TGTGCCAGCAGCCCCGGGACAGGGGGCTACGAGCAGTACTTC
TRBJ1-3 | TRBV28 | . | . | CASSLVGNSGNTIYF | TGTGCCAGCAGTTTAGTGGGGAACTCTGGAAACACCATATATTTT
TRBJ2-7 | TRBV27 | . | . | CASSLPTSRLSYEQYF | TGTGCCAGCAGTTTACCCACAAGCCGACTCTCCTACGAGCAGTACTTC
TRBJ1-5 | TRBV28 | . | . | CASRKGGGLHQPQHF | TGTGCCAGCAGAAAAGGGGGGGGGCTTCATCAGCCCCAGCATTTT
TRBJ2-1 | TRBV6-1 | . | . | CASSESGAQIYNEQFF | TGTGCCAGCAGTGAATCAGGGGCCCAAATCTACAATGAGCAGTTCTTC
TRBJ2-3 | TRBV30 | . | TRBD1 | CAWSSADRVPRDTQYF | TGTGCCTGGAGTTCAGCGGACAGGGTACCTCGAGATACGCAGTATTTT
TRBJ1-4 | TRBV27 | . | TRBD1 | CASSSSGTGQKLFF | TGTGCCAGCAGTTCCTCCGGGACAGGGCAAAAACTGTTTTTT
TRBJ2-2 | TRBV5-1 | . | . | CASRIQGAGELFF | TGCGCCAGCAGAATTCAGGGAGCCGGGGAGCTGTTTTTT
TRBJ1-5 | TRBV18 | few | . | CASSPNDRPQHF | TGTGCCAGCTCACCAAATGACCGGCCCCAGCATTTT
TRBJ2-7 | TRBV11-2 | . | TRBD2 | CASSLPLAGGRSYEQYF | TGTGCCAGCAGCCTGCCACTAGCGGGAGGGAGGTCCTACGAGCAGTACTTC
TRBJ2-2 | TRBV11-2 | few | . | CASSPMTQNTGELFF | TGTGCCAGCAGCCCGATGACCCAGAACACCGGGGAGCTGTTTTTT
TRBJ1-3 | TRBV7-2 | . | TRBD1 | CASSLVGTGFSGNTIYF | TGTGCCAGCAGCTTAGTGGGGACAGGCTTCTCTGGAAACACCATATATTTT
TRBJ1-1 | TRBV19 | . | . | CASSMGTKGMNTEAFF | TGTGCCAGTAGTATGGGGACAAAAGGCATGAACACTGAAGCTTTCTTT
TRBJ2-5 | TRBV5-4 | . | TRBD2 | CASSLAGGPGETQYF | TGTGCCAGCTCACTAGCGGGAGGGCCAGGAGAGACCCAGTACTTC
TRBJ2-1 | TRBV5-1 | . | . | CASSWDTNSYNEQFF | TGCGCCAGCAGCTGGGACACCAACTCCTACAATGAGCAGTTCTTC
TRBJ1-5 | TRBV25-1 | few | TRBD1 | CASAQAGTGGDQPQHF | TGTGCCAGCGCACAGGCCGGGACAGGGGGCGACCAGCCCCAGCATTTT
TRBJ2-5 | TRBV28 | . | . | CASSPQGGRETQYF | TGTGCCAGCAGCCCTCAGGGAGGCCGGGAGACCCAGTACTTC
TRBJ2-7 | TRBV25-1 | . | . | CASNEQGRSEQYF | TGTGCCAGCAATGAACAGGGGAGGTCCGAGCAGTACTTC
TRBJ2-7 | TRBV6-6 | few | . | CASSDAGREQYF | TGTGCCAGCAGTGATGCAGGGCGCGAGCAGTACTTC
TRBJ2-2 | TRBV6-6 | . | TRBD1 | CASSSRTGRTGELFF | TGTGCCAGCAGTTCAAGGACAGGTCGCACCGGGGAGCTGTTTTTT
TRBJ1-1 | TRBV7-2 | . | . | CASSSRGTLNTEAFF | TGTGCCAGCAGCTCTAGGGGGACCCTGAACACTGAAGCTTTCTTT
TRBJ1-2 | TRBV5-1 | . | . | CASSLGTGGVGYTF | TGCGCCAGCAGCTTGGGAACGGGGGGTGTTGGCTACACCTTC
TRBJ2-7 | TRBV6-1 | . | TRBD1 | CASSEEGGTGGSYEQYF | TGTGCCAGCAGTGAGGAGGGAGGGACAGGGGGCTCCTACGAGCAGTACTTC
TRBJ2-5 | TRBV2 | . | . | CASRGASDQETQYF | TGTGCCAGCAGGGGGGCTAGTGATCAAGAGACCCAGTACTTC
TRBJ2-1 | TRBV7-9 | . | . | CASSLNDGIDEQFF | TGTGCCAGCAGCTTAAACGACGGAATCGATGAGCAGTTCTTC
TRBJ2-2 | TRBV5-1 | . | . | CASSQSHANTGELFF | TGCGCCAGCAGCCAGTCCCATGCGAACACCGGGGAGCTGTTTTTT
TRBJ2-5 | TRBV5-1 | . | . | CASSLDLQETQYF | TGCGCCAGCAGCTTGGATCTCCAAGAGACCCAGTACTTC
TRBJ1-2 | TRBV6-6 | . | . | CASSYSRQGTYGYTF | TGTGCCAGCAGTTACTCGAGGCAGGGAACCTATGGCTACACCTTC